This T cell receptor beta chain was captured in a study of T-cell reconstitution after alpha-beta-depleted transplantation in children. This clonotype was seen repeatedly, ten times or more. The antigen is undetermined. Study outcomes and limitations: Several hundred rapidly expanded clones from non-depleted graft cells reportedly supplied alpha-beta T cells about two months post-transplant. At one year after transplant, newly produced T cells mostly accounted for T-cell counts and diversity.

The V and J ends lost 3 bases and 1 base respectively, with 6 bases between them. The CDR3 runs to 12 residues. Looked up from germline, CDR1 is DFQATT and CDR2 is SNEGSKA (reference sequence). Preparation of the TCRbeta library used unique molecular identifiers. In TCRdb, the PCR reads were re-called with MiXCR into one record per CDR3 protein. The data show under 750,000 distinct CDR3 sequences, under 25% seen once. Material: PBMCs, mostly from graft donor cells, obtained 360 days after TCRalphabeta/CD19-depleted stem cell transplant. The receptor's source is a boy under two years old who had a stem cell transplant for acute myeloid leukemia, so the T cells may come from the graft donor. The rearrangement joins TRBV20-1 to TRBJ2-5; D unclear. The CDR3 DNA is TGCAGTGCTAGGGGCAGCCAAGAGACCCAGTACTTC. Amino acid sequence: CSARGSQETQYF.